The 6 T cell receptor beta chains below all came from one sample that was sequenced in a study of identifying expanded T cells in peripheral blood. Clones were read by immunoSEQ multiplex PCR, and TCRdb kept only the in-frame ones, dropping some. The table lists more than 95,000 clones, roughly 84% of them singletons. Sample: blood. These receptors were taken from a person aged 18 to 75 in good health.

This chain connects TRBV4-3 to TRBJ1-2; D is unclear. CDR1 is LGHNA and CDR2 is YSLEER in the germline V gene. The CDR3 is 13 residues long. Trimming pared 1 base from V and 2 bases from J, leaving 5 bases between. The DNA for the CDR3 is TGCGCCAGCAGCCAAGGGCCCAACTATGGCTACACCTTC. This codes for CASSQGPNYGYTF.

The chain carries TRBV4-3 and TRBJ1-2; D call uncertain. From germline, CDR1 is LGHNA and CDR2 YSLEER. This CDR3 has 13 amino acids. Trimming took off 4 bases at V and 8 bases at J, with 14 bases between the two ends. Here the CDR3 DNA reads TGCGCCAGCAGCCGGGGATTCCGGGTGGGCTACACCTTC. Its protein is CASSRGFRVGYTF.

The chain combines TRBV5-6 with TRBJ2-3; D is undetermined. The CDR3 has 13 residues. V was cut by 4 bases and J by 2 bases, with 8 bases left in between. CDR1 SGHDT and CDR2 YYEEEE come from the germline V gene. CDR3 DNA: TGTGCCAGCAGCCCCTTCATCACAGATACGCAGTATTTT. This gives the protein CASSPFITDTQYF. Combining the CDR3 with reference TRBV5-6 and TRBJ2-3 gives the whole variable domain DAGVTQSPTHLIKTRGQQVTLRCSPKSGHDTVSWYQQALGQGPQFIFQYYEEEERQRGNFPDRFSGHQFPNYSSELNVNALLLGDSALYLCASSPFITDTQYFGPGTRLTVL.

The chain employs TRBV11-3 and TRBJ1-6; D possibly corresponds to TRBD1 (5 bases). Deletions cut 1 base from V and 7 bases from J, with 8 bases between. Per germline, CDR1 SGHNT and CDR2 YENEEA. This CDR3 comprises 14 residues. The CDR3 DNA reads as TGTGCCAGCAGCTTAGTTCGACAGAATTCACCCCTCCACTTT. Protein sequence: CASSLVRQNSPLHF. The whole variable domain, remainder taken from reference TRBV11-3 and TRBJ1-6, is EAGVVQSPRYKIIEKKQPVAFWCNPISGHNTLYWYLQNLGQGPELLIRYENEEAVDDSQLPKDRFSAERLKGVDSTLKIQPAELGDSAVYLCASSLVRQNSPLHFGNGTRLTVT.

The chain uses TRBV7-9 and TRBJ2-7; D gene uncertain. CDR3 length equals 14 residues. CDR1 SEHNR and CDR2 FQNEAQ come from the germline V gene (reference sequence). Trimming took off 2 bases at V and 5 bases at J, with 13 bases between the two ends. The CDR3 here is CASSLMTRSDEQYF. As DNA, the CDR3 is TGTGCCAGCAGCTTAATGACCCGGTCAGACGAGCAGTACTTC.

This CDR3 is CASSPPEGSRADTQYF. Here the CDR3 DNA reads TGTGCCAGCTCACCACCGGAAGGGAGTCGGGCAGATACGCAGTATTTT. The chain joins TRBV18 to TRBJ2-3; D is perhaps TRBD2 (5 bases). This CDR3 has 16 amino acids. Trimming removed 0 bases at V and 4 bases at J, with 14 bases between. Germline CDR1 reads KGHSH; CDR2 reads LQKENI.